The 23 T cell receptor beta chains below were found in one sample sequenced in a study of blood T cell repertoires in COVID-19. Profiled with immunoSEQ multiplex PCR; TCRdb holds only in-frame clones, not every one. This table has some 45,000 clones, 70% to 80% appearing once. The sequencing input was peripheral blood. Receptor source: a man aged 65-85 years with acute or convalescent COVID-19.

The V gene is TRBV4-1, the J gene TRBJ1-1; a possible D gene is TRBD1 (5 bases). The CDR3 covers 18 residues. The V gene's germline CDR1 is MGHRA and CDR2 YSYEKL. Trimming took off 0 bases at V and 3 bases at J, with 20 bases between the two ends. The CDR3 reads CASSQEVWGKGGDTEAFF. DNA of the CDR3: TGCGCCAGCAGCCAAGAGGTATGGGGAAAGGGAGGGGACACTGAAGCTTTCTTT.

This clone has a handful of counts. The rearrangement uses TRBV18 and TRBJ1-2; D may be TRBD1 (5 bases). The ends were cut back, 0 bases at V and 4 bases at J, with 9 bases in the middle. Germline V gene sequence: CDR1 KGHSH, CDR2 LQKENI. The CDR3 covers 14 residues. CDR3 sequence (DNA): TGTGCCAGCTCACCACCGGGGCCTCCCTATGGCTACACCTTC. Its translation: CASSPPGPPYGYTF.

This chain joins TRBV9 and TRBJ2-7; 7 bases agree with TRBD1. The CDR3 totals 15 residues. CDR1 is SGDLS, CDR2 YYNGEE, per germline. The J segment lost 0 bases and the V segment lost 5 bases, leaving 8 bases of the junction unmatched. The CDR3 reads CASSGGPGGSYEQYF. In DNA, the CDR3 is TGTGCCAGCAGTGGGGGCCCAGGGGGCTCCTACGAGCAGTACTTC.

The chain uses TRBV18 and TRBJ2-6; 9 bases align to TRBD1. Germline CDR1 reads KGHSH; CDR2 reads LQKENI. Germline trimming cut 4 bases from V and 2 bases from J; bases unmatched to any gene: 0. This CDR3 has 15 residues. CDR3 nucleotide sequence: TGTGCCAGCTCACGGACAGGGGCTGGGGCCAACGTCCTGACTTTC. Amino acids: CASSRTGAGANVLTF.

The V call is TRBV18, the J call TRBJ1-1; unclear D gene. Trimming cost V 3 bases and J 3 bases, with 14 bases left between them. Per germline, CDR1 KGHSH and CDR2 LQKENI. The CDR3 spans 15 residues. CDR3 amino acids: CASSPRTRVDTEAFF. Written as DNA, the CDR3 is TGTGCCAGCTCACCCCGGACGCGGGTGGACACTGAAGCTTTCTTT.

There are a few counts of this clone. The CDR3 spells CASGAGGAGEKLFF. CDR3 coding DNA: TGTGCCAGCGGAGCAGGGGGCGCGGGTGAAAAACTGTTTTTT. This rearrangement joins TRBV7-2 to TRBJ1-4; 8 bases map to TRBD1. Germline CDR1 reads SGHTA; CDR2 reads FQGNSA. With V trimmed by 8 bases and J by 7 bases, 9 bases remained unmatched. The CDR3 is 14 amino acids.

This chain joins TRBV2 and TRBJ2-7, with D possibly being TRBD1 (5 bases). Germline V CDR1 and CDR2: SNHLY, FYNNEI. The V gene lost 2 bases and the J gene lost 5 bases, with 13 bases spanning the gap. The CDR3 length is 14 residues. CDR3: CASSERQGIHEQYF. In DNA form, the CDR3 reads TGTGCCAGCAGTGAAAGGCAGGGCATCCACGAGCAGTACTTC.

This chain links TRBV5-1 with TRBJ2-7; 8 positions match TRBD1. The CDR3 runs 14 residues. V shed 2 bases, J shed 5 bases, and the junction held 6 bases outside the gene matches. CDR1 SGHRS and CDR2 YFSETQ come from the germline V gene. DNA for the CDR3: TGCGCCAGCAGCTTAGTCAGGGGGCTCCACGAGCAGTACTTC. This codes for CASSLVRGLHEQYF.

A note on this clone: Relative to the germline gene, one junction end is altered; a read error may explain this. The rearrangement links TRBV9 to TRBJ2-3; no clear D. The germline gives CDR1 SGDLS, CDR2 YYNGEE. This CDR3 contains 14 residues. CDR3 bases: TGTGCCAGCAGCCTCGAGAAGAGCACGGATACGCAGTATTTT. It translates to CASSLEKSTDTQYF.

CDR3 DNA sequence: TGTGCCAGCAGTCCCGATGGCCGGGGTTCACCCCTCCACTTT. Its protein product is CASSPDGRGSPLHF. The V and J genes are TRBV2 and TRBJ1-6, with D unclear. The CDR3 is made up of 14 amino acids. In germline, CDR1 is SNHLY, CDR2 FYNNEI. V was shortened by 5 bases and J by 9 bases, with 14 bases between the two germline ends.

This chain connects TRBV3-1 (or the pseudogene TRBV3-2) to TRBJ1-4, with 9 bases aligning to TRBD1. Unmatched junction bases numbered 4, after V lost 1 base and J lost 7 bases. There are 15 residues in the CDR3. Looked up from germline, CDR1 is LGHDT and CDR2 is YNNKEL (reference sequence). In DNA form, the CDR3 reads TGTGCCAGCAGCCAAGGTGGGACAGGGACTGAAAAACTGTTTTTT. The encoded protein is CASSQGGTGTEKLFF.

The chain has TRBV4-3 and TRBJ2-6; 7 bases are a match to TRBD2. CDR1 is LGHNA, CDR2 YSLEER, per germline. CDR3 length equals 16 residues. V lost 0 bases and J lost 2; bases outside the gene matches: 1. As DNA, the CDR3 is TGCGCCAGCAGCCAAGACGCGGGGGCTGGGGCCAACGTCCTGACTTTC. Its protein product is CASSQDAGAGANVLTF.

The chain joins TRBV12-3 or TRBV12-4 to TRBJ2-7; TRBD1 matches at 7 bases. V dropped 8 bases and J dropped 3; count of bases not matched to a gene: 4. The CDR3 totals 12 residues. CDR3 bases: TGTGCCAGCCAGGGGGACGGCTACGAGCAGTACTTC. This sequence encodes CASQGDGYEQYF.

The J gene is TRBJ1-5, the V gene TRBV4-1; 8 bases match TRBD1. Germline V gives CDR1 MGHRA, CDR2 YSYEKL. The CDR3 totals 15 residues. Trimming removed 4 bases from V and 7 bases from J; junction bases left unmatched: 9. In nucleotides, the CDR3 is TGCGCCAGCAGCCCTACCGGACAGGGTGAACAGCCCCAGCATTTT. Translating it yields CASSPTGQGEQPQHF.

The chain joins TRBV6-5 to TRBJ1-2; 7 bases fit TRBD1. The trim removed 5 bases at V and 6 bases at J, leaving 9 bases unmatched. The germline CDR1 and CDR2 sequences are MNHEY and SVGAGI. The CDR3 covers 14 residues. The CDR3 loop reads CASSRTGAGNGYTF. CDR3 bases: TGTGCCAGCAGTCGAACAGGGGCCGGAAATGGCTACACCTTC.

Sample share makes this clone medium-sized (0.01 to 0.1%). This same CDR3 is encoded by further DNA sequences in the sample. V gene TRBV3-1 (or the pseudogene TRBV3-2) combines with J gene TRBJ2-7, with TRBD2 matching over 11 bases. The CDR3 contains 15 residues. From germline, CDR1 is LGHDT and CDR2 YNNKEL (reference sequence). V lost 2 bases, J lost 0 bases, and 0 bases stayed unmatched. The CDR3 reads CASSQLAGGSYEQYF. The CDR3 DNA is TGTGCCAGCAGCCAACTAGCGGGGGGCTCCTACGAGCAGTACTTC.

V is TRBV28 and J is TRBJ1-2; a possible D gene is TRBD1 (6 bases). Trimming took 7 bases from V and 5 from J, leaving 14 bases between them. Looked up from germline, CDR1 is MDHEN and CDR2 is SYDVKM. This CDR3 has 13 residues. In DNA, the CDR3 is TGTGCCAGCATCCCCAGGGGATTTTATGGCTACACCTTC. Encoded protein: CASIPRGFYGYTF.

The V call is TRBV27, the J call TRBJ2-1; 9 bases agree with TRBD1. CDR3 length equals 14 residues. Looked up from germline, CDR1 is MNHEY and CDR2 is SMNVEV (reference sequence). V gave up 7 bases and J gave up 2 bases; unmatched junction bases: 3. In DNA form, the CDR3 reads TGTGCCAGCACACGGGACAGGGCCTACAATGAGCAGTTCTTC. Its protein is CASTRDRAYNEQFF.

This chain joins TRBV7-2 and TRBJ2-5; 9 nucleotides match TRBD2. After removal of 4 bases from V and 5 bases from J, the junction contained 2 bases not matched to a gene. Germline CDR1 SGHTA, CDR2 FQGNSA. The CDR3 is 13 amino acids. In DNA, the CDR3 is TGTGCCAGCAGCTCGGGACTAGCCGAGACCCAGTACTTC. Encoded protein: CASSSGLAETQYF.

This clone has only a few counts. DNA of the CDR3: TGTGCCAGCAGTCGCTGGGACAGCCCCACAGGGTCTGGGGCCAACGTCCTGACTTTC. As protein: CASSRWDSPTGSGANVLTF. The chain has TRBV6-2 or TRBV6-3 and TRBJ2-6; TRBD1 aligns across 7 bases. The CDR3 consists of 19 residues. The germline V gene encodes CDR1 MNHEY and CDR2 SVGEGT. V was clipped by 5 bases and J by 1 base; unmatched bases: 14.

This clone was seen just once. V gene TRBV5-1 combines with J gene TRBJ1-1, with 7 positions matching TRBD1. In germline, CDR1 is SGHRS, CDR2 YFSETQ. This CDR3 contains 15 residues. Trimming at V came to 2 bases and at J to 0 bases, leaving 4 bases not matched to a gene. The CDR3 here is CASSFSQGVNTEAFF. The CDR3 DNA follows: TGCGCCAGCAGCTTTTCCCAGGGGGTGAACACTGAAGCTTTCTTT.

The rearrangement joins TRBV3-1 (or the pseudogene TRBV3-2) to TRBJ1-6, with D maybe TRBD1 (6 bases). Germline CDR1 and CDR2: LGHDT and YNNKEL (reference sequence). The V gene lost 0 bases and the J gene lost 7 bases, with 16 bases spanning the gap. The CDR3 length is 17 residues. The CDR3 DNA reads as TGTGCCAGCAGCCAAGAGGGGTATGGCAGGGGCAATTCACCCCTCCACTTT. Translation: CASSQEGYGRGNSPLHF.

The chain has TRBV5-8 and TRBJ1-4, with D unresolved. With 4 bases removed from V and 8 bases from J, the gap between germline ends came to 18 bases. This CDR3 has 15 residues. Germline CDR1 SGHTS, CDR2 YDEGEE. CDR3 coding DNA: TGTGCCAGCAGCCTCATTTTCGAGGCGCGCGAAAAACTGTTTTTT. Translating it yields CASSLIFEAREKLFF.